The entry below gives a single TCR beta chain sequence along with its context. The antigen remains unidentified. The data were obtained in a study of cytomegalovirus exposure and HLA in healthy donors. The study's findings and limits: Testing in vitro showed a few CMV-associated chains specific for CMV antigens.

Germline lookup yields CDR1 GTSNPN and CDR2 SVGIG (reference sequence). The V segment lost 1 base and the J segment 2 bases; nucleotides outside the gene matches: 11. The CDR3 consists of 17 residues. This donor has no recorded CMV serostatus. With 60 Vbeta and 13 Jbeta primers, the PCR was carried out. Methods used by the authors: In a later analysis, of roughly 73 million unique beta chains, 9 million to 11 million appeared in at least two donors. Some clones are missing from TCRdb's copy, which holds only in-frame ones; the method was immunoSEQ multiplex PCR. That table furnishes V, J and clone size, whereas the DNA furnished D and trimming. Among 250,000 or so clones listed, over 65% were seen once.

The V call is TRBV30, the J call TRBJ2-3; TRBD2 agrees at 8 bases. The sequenced material came from PBMCs. This clonotype was obtained from a human donor in good health. The CDR3 spells CAWSDLLLADITDTQYF. The CDR3 DNA follows: TGTGCCTGGAGTGATCTGTTACTAGCGGACATCACAGATACGCAGTATTTT.